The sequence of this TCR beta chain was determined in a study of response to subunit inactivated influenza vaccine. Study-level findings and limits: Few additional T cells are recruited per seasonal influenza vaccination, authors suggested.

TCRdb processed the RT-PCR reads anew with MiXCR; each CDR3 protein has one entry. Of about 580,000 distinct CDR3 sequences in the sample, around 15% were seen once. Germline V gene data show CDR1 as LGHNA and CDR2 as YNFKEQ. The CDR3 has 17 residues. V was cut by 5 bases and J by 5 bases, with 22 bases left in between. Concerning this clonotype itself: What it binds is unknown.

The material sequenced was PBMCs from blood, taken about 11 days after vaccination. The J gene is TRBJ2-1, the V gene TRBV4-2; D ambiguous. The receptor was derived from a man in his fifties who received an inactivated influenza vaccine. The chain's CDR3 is CASSGSRDILGNNEQFF. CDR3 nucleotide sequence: TGTGCCAGCAGCGGATCTCGCGATATATTGGGGAACAATGAGCAGTTCTTC.